A selection of T cell receptor beta chains follows, all from one sample in a study of blood T cell repertoires in COVID-19. TCRdb's copy holds only in-frame clones and misses some; the assay was immunoSEQ multiplex PCR. The sample includes about 80,000 clones, around four fifths of them seen just once. Sequencing was performed on peripheral blood. The source of these receptors is an elderly man with active or convalescent COVID-19. Each CDR3 is given with its conserved first and last residue. A D gene is named only where the DNA matches it firmly. Size tells how often a clone was seen (once, few, many) or the class of an expanded clone, and some rows leave it out.

V: TRBV19; size: -; D: TRBD2; J: TRBJ2-1; CDR3: CASSPRTSGSRNEQFF; DNA: TGTGCCAGTAGTCCTCGGACTAGCGGGAGCCGAAATGAGCAGTTCTTC
V: TRBV19; size: -; D: -; J: TRBJ2-7; CDR3: CASSIMAGYEQYF; DNA: TGTGCCAGTAGTATAATGGCCGGGTATGAGCAGTACTTC
V: TRBV25-1; size: -; D: TRBD1; J: TRBJ1-2; CDR3: CASSEDRLNYGYTF; DNA: TGTGCCAGCAGTGAGGACAGGTTGAACTATGGCTACACCTTC
V: TRBV18; size: -; D: TRBD1; J: TRBJ2-7; CDR3: CASSRDRGLDSYEQYF; DNA: TGTGCCAGCTCCCGAGACAGGGGGCTAGACTCCTACGAGCAGTACTTC
V: TRBV14; size: -; D: -; J: TRBJ2-5; CDR3: CASSHPDSLGETQYF; DNA: TGTGCCAGCAGCCATCCTGACAGTCTCGGGGAGACCCAGTACTTC
V: TRBV25-1; size: -; D: -; J: TRBJ1-1; CDR3: CASRKPGVTEAFF; DNA: TGTGCCAGCAGGAAACCAGGGGTCACTGAAGCTTTCTTT
V: TRBV6-5; size: -; D: -; J: TRBJ1-3; CDR3: CASILDRGGNTIYF; DNA: -
V: TRBV9; size: -; D: -; J: TRBJ2-1; CDR3: CASSVYGGLGNNEQFF; DNA: TGTGCCAGCAGCGTATACGGGGGACTTGGGAACAATGAGCAGTTCTTC
V: TRBV11-2; size: few; D: TRBD2; J: TRBJ2-4; CDR3: CASSFFPGRGGYIQYF; DNA: TGTGCCAGCAGCTTTTTCCCCGGGCGGGGGGGGTACATTCAGTACTTC
V: TRBV30; size: once; D: -; J: TRBJ1-2; CDR3: CAWSVGWETVGYTF; DNA: TGTGCCTGGAGTGTAGGGTGGGAGACGGTTGGCTACACCTTC
V: TRBV12-3/TRBV12-4; size: -; D: -; J: TRBJ2-7; CDR3: CASSFGRVYEQYF; DNA: TGTGCCAGCAGTTTCGGGCGGGTATACGAGCAGTACTTC
V: TRBV5-4; size: -; D: TRBD1; J: TRBJ1-1; CDR3: CASSLPGDRANTEAFF; DNA: TGTGCCAGCAGCTTGCCAGGGGACAGAGCGAACACTGAAGCTTTCTTT
V: TRBV4-1; size: many; D: -; J: TRBJ1-5; CDR3: CASSAWWQVNQPQHF; DNA: TGCGCCAGCAGCGCCTGGTGGCAGGTGAATCAGCCCCAGCATTTT
V: TRBV3-1/TRBV3-2; size: few; D: TRBD1; J: TRBJ1-2; CDR3: CASSQGRGFTF; DNA: TGTGCCAGCAGCCAAGGCAGGGGGTTCACCTTC
V: TRBV5-1; size: -; D: -; J: TRBJ1-6; CDR3: CASSSPGAGSNSPLHF; DNA: TGCGCCAGCAGCTCGCCGGGAGCAGGGTCGAATTCACCCCTCCACTTT
V: TRBV7-8; size: -; D: -; J: TRBJ1-2; CDR3: CASSLATPGVSYGYTF; DNA: TGTGCCAGCAGCTTAGCGACCCCAGGGGTTAGCTATGGCTACACCTTC
V: TRBV3-1/TRBV3-2; size: -; D: TRBD2; J: TRBJ2-7; CDR3: CASSHRSGISFYEQYF; DNA: TGTGCCAGCAGCCATCGAAGCGGGATTAGCTTCTACGAGCAGTACTTC
V: TRBV4-1; size: -; D: TRBD1; J: TRBJ2-3; CDR3: CASSQVDRGQLDTQYF; DNA: TGCGCCAGCAGCCAAGTTGACAGGGGACAGTTAGATACGCAGTATTTT
V: TRBV27; size: -; D: -; J: TRBJ1-1; CDR3: CASRPSGPGRYMNTEAFF; DNA: TGTGCCAGCAGGCCTTCAGGGCCAGGCCGCTACATGAACACTGAAGCTTTCTTT
V: TRBV2; size: -; D: TRBD1; J: TRBJ1-3; CDR3: CASSFQTGTGNTIYF; DNA: TGTGCCAGCAGTTTTCAGACAGGGACCGGGAACACCATATATTTT
V: TRBV24-1; size: -; D: TRBD1; J: TRBJ1-2; CDR3: CATSDEARQGRDGYTF; DNA: TGTGCCACCAGTGATGAGGCCAGACAGGGTCGGGATGGCTACACCTTC
V: TRBV5-4; size: -; D: -; J: TRBJ1-5; CDR3: CASSSDNQPQHF; DNA: TGTGCCAGCAGCTCAGACAATCAGCCCCAGCATTTT
V: TRBV6-6; size: -; D: -; J: TRBJ1-2; CDR3: CASSPGFVSGYTF; DNA: TGTGCCAGCAGTCCCGGTTTCGTTTCTGGCTACACCTTC
V: TRBV12-3/TRBV12-4; size: -; D: TRBD1; J: TRBJ1-5; CDR3: CASRDRAGQPQHF; DNA: TGTGCCAGCAGGGACAGGGCAGGTCAGCCCCAGCATTTT
V: TRBV7-2; size: -; D: TRBD2; J: TRBJ2-5; CDR3: CASSALAGGPSETQYF; DNA: TGTGCCAGCAGCGCACTAGCGGGAGGGCCCTCGGAGACCCAGTACTTC
V: TRBV14; size: -; D: -; J: TRBJ1-2; CDR3: CASSQVAANYGYTF; DNA: TGTGCCAGCAGCCAAGTTGCGGCTAACTATGGCTACACCTTC
V: TRBV29-1; size: -; D: TRBD2; J: TRBJ2-7; CDR3: CSVDVGGLGEQYF; DNA: TGCAGCGTTGATGTGGGGGGGTTGGGCGAGCAGTACTTC
V: TRBV5-1; size: -; D: -; J: TRBJ2-1; CDR3: CASSLSGQSSYNEQFF; DNA: TGCGCCAGCAGCTTGTCGGGACAAAGCTCCTACAATGAGCAGTTCTTC
V: TRBV4-3; size: once; D: -; J: TRBJ1-2; CDR3: CASSQDFGSYGYTF; DNA: TGCGCCAGCAGCCAAGATTTCGGGTCCTATGGCTACACCTTC
V: TRBV29-1; size: once; D: -; J: TRBJ1-3; CDR3: CSAVRGGNTIYF; DNA: TGCAGCGCCGTCAGGGGCGGAAACACCATATATTTT